This TCR beta chain was sequenced in a study of blood T cell repertoires in COVID-19. The V segment lost 1 base and the J segment 7 bases; nucleotides outside the gene matches: 8. From germline, CDR1 is SSHAT and CDR2 FNYEAQ (reference sequence). The CDR3 runs to 16 residues. Assay: immunoSEQ multiplex PCR; the TCRdb copy retains only in-frame clones and omits some. Seen here are a few hundred thousand clones, around 90% observed once, and the top ten hold approximately 1%. This receptor was identified in a woman in her twenties or thirties who had recovered from COVID-19. The specimen sequenced was PBMCs or T cells enriched from blood (not recorded which). V usage is TRBV7-7 and J usage is TRBJ2-1; 9 nucleotides align to TRBD1. The CDR3 DNA reads as TGTGCCAGCAGCTTAGATCTAACAGGGGGCTCTAATGAGCAGTTCTTC. Protein: CASSLDLTGGSNEQFF.